Listed below are T cell receptor beta chains from one sample, sequenced in a study of cytomegalovirus exposure and HLA in healthy donors. Measured with immunoSEQ multiplex PCR; TCRdb has only the in-frame clones, and not every one. The table shows about 160,000 clones, with approximately 80% occurring only once. Source material: PBMCs. The receptor set was obtained from a man aged 25 to 45 in good health and CMV-seronegative. Both conserved end residues are part of each CDR3. The D gene is left open where the match is weak. Some rows mark clone size as missing; the rest say once, few, many or name a class of expanded clone.

d_call j_call v_call clone_size cdr3_nt cdr3_aa
NA TRBJ1-2 TRBV27 NA TGTGCCAGCAGTTTATCTGCAGGGTTCTATGGCTACACCTTC CASSLSAGFYGYTF
NA TRBJ1-1 TRBV13 NA TGTGCCAGCAGCCGTAACACTGAAGCTTTCTTT CASSRNTEAFF
TRBD1 TRBJ2-4 TRBV10-3 NA TGTGCCATCAGGCAGGGGGCGCCGGGAAACATTCAGTACTTC CAIRQGAPGNIQYF
NA TRBJ1-1 TRBV29-1 once TGCAGCGTTTCGCGACTGATGAACACTGAAGCTTTCTTT CSVSRLMNTEAFF
NA TRBJ2-2 TRBV10-1 NA TGCGCCAGCAGCCTAGGATCCGGGGAGCTGTTTTTT CASSLGSGELFF
TRBD2 TRBJ2-7 TRBV29-1 NA TGCAGCGTCAGGACTAGCGGGAGCACCAACGAGCAGTACTTC CSVRTSGSTNEQYF
TRBD1 TRBJ1-2 TRBV6-4 once TGTGCCAGCAGCTGGGGACAGGGAGTCAACTATGGCTACACCTTC CASSWGQGVNYGYTF
NA TRBJ1-1 TRBV5-1 NA TGCGCCAGCAGCTATGGGACTAATAGTGAAGCTTTCTTT CASSYGTNSEAFF
NA TRBJ1-1 TRBV18 NA TGTGCCAGCTCACCACCGACGGGATGGGAAGCTTTCTTT CASSPPTGWEAFF
NA TRBJ2-7 TRBV18 NA TGTGCCAGCTCACTTCGACAGGCCTACGAGCAGTACTTC CASSLRQAYEQYF
NA TRBJ2-1 TRBV11-2 NA TGTGCCAGCAGCTTGGCAGTATCCTACAATGAGCAGTTCTTC CASSLAVSYNEQFF
NA TRBJ1-1 TRBV7-9 once TGTTCCAGCGGCGGACTGAATATGAACACTGAAGCTTTCTTT CSSGGLNMNTEAFF
TRBD1 TRBJ2-4 TRBV5-1 NA TGCGCCAGCAGCCGTCACCGGGACAGGGGTCCCCTGGCCAAAAACATTCAGTACTTC CASSRHRDRGPLAKNIQYF
NA TRBJ2-1 TRBV7-9 NA TGTGCCAGCATCGACAACTACAATGAGCAGTTCTTC CASIDNYNEQFF
NA TRBJ1-2 TRBV2 NA TGTGCCAGCAGTGAAGAGAGGGTTCTATCTAACTATGGCTACACCTTC CASSEERVLSNYGYTF
NA TRBJ2-6 TRBV2 NA TGTGCCAGCAGCATCGCCAGGGAGAGGGGGAGCCTCCGGGCCAACGTCCTGACTTTC CASSIARERGSLRANVLTF
TRBD2 TRBJ2-7 TRBV13 NA TGTGCCAGCAGCTCCGAGGGGCGGGAGGGAATCCACGAGCAGTACTTC CASSSEGREGIHEQYF
TRBD1 TRBJ2-4 TRBV5-1 NA TGCGCCAGCAGTCAGGGGGCGGGGAGCAAAAACATTCAGTACTTC CASSQGAGSKNIQYF
TRBD2 TRBJ2-7 TRBV5-1 NA TGCGCCAGCAGCCTCGACGCCTCTAGCGGGGGGTCTGGGGAGCAGTACTTC CASSLDASSGGSGEQYF
TRBD2 TRBJ2-7 TRBV11-2 NA TGTGCCAGCAGCTTAGGTCCTAGCGGATACGAGCAGTACTTC CASSLGPSGYEQYF
NA TRBJ2-2 TRBV6-5 NA TGTGCCAGCACTTCGGGGGATGTAACCGGGGAGCTGTTTTTT CASTSGDVTGELFF
TRBD2 TRBJ2-5 TRBV5-1 few TGCGCCAGCACATCTACGGCTAGCGGGGTCTATGGGACCCAGTACTTC CASTSTASGVYGTQYF
NA TRBJ1-2 TRBV2 NA TGTGCCAGCAGCCCCAGGGATTTATTTTATGGCTACACCTTC CASSPRDLFYGYTF
TRBD1 TRBJ2-1 TRBV27 NA TGTGCCAGCAGAGAGGACAGGGGCCTATGGATCTTC CASREDRGLWIF
NA TRBJ1-1 TRBV6-5 NA TGTGCCAGCAGTTACGGGCAGCCCACTGAAGCTTTCTTT CASSYGQPTEAFF
TRBD1 TRBJ2-2 TRBV5-4 NA TGTGCCAGCAGCTATGGGACAGGGGGCAGCGGGGAGCTGTTTTTT CASSYGTGGSGELFF
NA TRBJ2-7 TRBV6-1 NA TGTGCCAGCAGTGAAGCGCAGGGAAGAACGTACTACGAGCAGTACTTC CASSEAQGRTYYEQYF
NA TRBJ2-7 TRBV14 once TGTGCCAGCAGCCAAGAGGATGCCTCCCTGCTAGACGAGCAGTACTTC CASSQEDASLLDEQYF
TRBD1 TRBJ1-1 TRBV2 NA TGTGCCAGCAGTGACGGGACAGGGTGGTTTGAAGCTTTCTTT CASSDGTGWFEAFF
NA TRBJ2-7 TRBV15 NA TGTGCCACCAGCAGAGACGGGAATAACGAGCAGTACTTC CATSRDGNNEQYF
TRBD1 TRBJ2-7 TRBV6-6 NA TGTGCCAGCAGTTACAAGGACAGGGACTACGAGCAGTACTTC CASSYKDRDYEQYF
TRBD1 TRBJ2-7 TRBV5-1 NA TGCGCCAGCAGATTTAGGGACAGGGGCTACGAGCAGTACTTC CASRFRDRGYEQYF
TRBD1 TRBJ1-1 TRBV2 once TGTGCCAGCAGTGAAGCCCTGGCAGGGGGAGGTGAAGCTTTCTTT CASSEALAGGGEAFF
NA TRBJ1-2 TRBV6-4 NA TGTGCCAGCAGTCCCTCTACGGGTCTCAACTATGGCTACACCTTC CASSPSTGLNYGYTF
TRBD1 TRBJ2-7 TRBV28 NA TGTGCCAGCAGTCTTTCTTCGGGACAGGGGTTCTACGAGCAGTACTTC CASSLSSGQGFYEQYF
NA TRBJ1-5 TRBV5-1 NA TGCGCCAGCAGCAAGGGGGAGCGGAGTCAGCCCCAGCATTTT CASSKGERSQPQHF
TRBD1 TRBJ1-2 TRBV9 NA TGTGCCAGCAGCCCAGGGGACAGCTATGGCTACACCTTC CASSPGDSYGYTF
TRBD1 TRBJ1-2 TRBV7-9 NA TGTGCCAGCAGCTTAGTAACGGACAGGGATGGCTACACCTTC CASSLVTDRDGYTF
NA TRBJ2-3 TRBV7-3 NA TGTGCCAGCAGCCCCACCTTGACAGGAGTTACAGATACGCAGTATTTT CASSPTLTGVTDTQYF
TRBD2 TRBJ2-2 TRBV13 NA TGTGCCAGCAGCTTAGGTCTAGCGGGAGGTACAACGAACACCGGGGAGCTGTTTTTT CASSLGLAGGTTNTGELFF
NA TRBJ2-2 TRBV7-9 NA TGTGCCAGCAGCTTAGCTCGGACAGCCTGGGGGGAGCTGTTTTTT CASSLARTAWGELFF
NA TRBJ2-7 TRBV27 NA TGTGCCAGCAGTTTAGGAGGGTTTCAAGAGCAGTACTTC CASSLGGFQEQYF
NA TRBJ1-1 TRBV19 NA TGTGCCAGTAGTATTTTCGGCACTGAAGCTTTCTTT CASSIFGTEAFF
NA TRBJ2-6 TRBV20-1 NA TGCAGTGCTAAGAGGGGGACGGTCCTGACTTTC CSAKRGTVLTF
NA TRBJ1-4 TRBV4-1 NA TGCGCCAGCAGCCAAGAGCAGGGCTTCCGGGAAAAACTGTTTTTT CASSQEQGFREKLFF
NA TRBJ2-7 TRBV28 NA TGTGCCAGCATCAGGGAAAGGTTTGACGAGCAGTACTTC CASIRERFDEQYF
TRBD1 TRBJ1-1 TRBV5-4 NA TGTGCCAGCAGCTTAGGGACAGGGGATTTGAGGACTGAAGCTTTCTTT CASSLGTGDLRTEAFF
NA TRBJ2-5 TRBV19 NA TGTGCCAGTAGTATAGCTAGGGAGACCCAGTACTTC CASSIARETQYF
NA TRBJ1-1 TRBV10-3 NA TGTGCCACCCTAGGGGGAGGGCCGGGGGGCACTGAAGCTTTCTTT CATLGGGPGGTEAFF
TRBD1 TRBJ2-7 TRBV5-6 NA TGTGCCAGCACTTTCGGACAGGGCGGTGGCGAGCAGTACTTC CASTFGQGGGEQYF
NA TRBJ1-5 TRBV6-6 NA TGTGCCAGCAGTTGCCCGCAGTGTTTCAATCAGCCCCAGCATTTT CASSCPQCFNQPQHF
NA TRBJ2-1 TRBV19 NA TGTGCCAGTAGTATAGTGGGCCCTTCGGAGCAGTTCTTC CASSIVGPSEQFF
NA TRBJ2-7 TRBV7-8 NA TGTGCCAGCAGTAGAACCGGGACTCCACACGAGCAGTACTTC CASSRTGTPHEQYF
TRBD2 TRBJ2-7 TRBV27 NA TGTGCCAGTAGTACAGCGGGAGGGGAGGGTTACGAGCAGTACTTC CASSTAGGEGYEQYF
NA TRBJ1-2 TRBV19 NA TGTGCCAGTAGCCCCGCGGGTGTGGATGGCTACACCTTC CASSPAGVDGYTF